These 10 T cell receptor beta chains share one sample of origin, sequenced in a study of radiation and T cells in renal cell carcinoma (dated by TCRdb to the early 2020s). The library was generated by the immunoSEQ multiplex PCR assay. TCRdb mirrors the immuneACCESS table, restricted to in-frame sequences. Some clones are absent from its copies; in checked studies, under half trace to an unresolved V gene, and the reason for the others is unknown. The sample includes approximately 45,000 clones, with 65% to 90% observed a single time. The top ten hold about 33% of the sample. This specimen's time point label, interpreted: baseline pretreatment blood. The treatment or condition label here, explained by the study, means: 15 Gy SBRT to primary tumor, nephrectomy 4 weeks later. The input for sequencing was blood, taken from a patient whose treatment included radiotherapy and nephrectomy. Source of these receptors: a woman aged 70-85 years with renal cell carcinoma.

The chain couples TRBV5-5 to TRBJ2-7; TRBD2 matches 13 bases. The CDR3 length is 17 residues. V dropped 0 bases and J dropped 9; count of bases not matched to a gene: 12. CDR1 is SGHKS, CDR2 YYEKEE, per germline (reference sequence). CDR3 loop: CASSLDLGTSGTGGQYF. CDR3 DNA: TGTGCCAGCAGCTTGGACCTGGGGACTAGCGGGACCGGAGGGCAGTACTTC.

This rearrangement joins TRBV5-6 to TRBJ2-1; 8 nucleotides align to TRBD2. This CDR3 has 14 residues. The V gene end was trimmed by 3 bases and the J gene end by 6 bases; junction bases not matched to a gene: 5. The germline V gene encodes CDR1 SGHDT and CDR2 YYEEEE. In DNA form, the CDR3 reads TGTGCCAGCAGCTCCTTAGCGGGAATCAATGAGCAGTTCTTC. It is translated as CASSSLAGINEQFF.

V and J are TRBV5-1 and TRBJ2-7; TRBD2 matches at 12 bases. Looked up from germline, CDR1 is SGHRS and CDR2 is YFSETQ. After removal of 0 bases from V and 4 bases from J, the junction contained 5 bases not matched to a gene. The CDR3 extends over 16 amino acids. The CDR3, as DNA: TGCGCCAGCAGCTTGGCACTAGCGGGGGGTCGTTACGAGCAGTACTTC. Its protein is CASSLALAGGRYEQYF.

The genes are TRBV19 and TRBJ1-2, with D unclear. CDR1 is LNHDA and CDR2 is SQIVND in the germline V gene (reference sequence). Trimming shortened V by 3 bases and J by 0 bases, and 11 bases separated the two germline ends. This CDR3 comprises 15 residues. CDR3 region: CASSISAGTNYGYTF. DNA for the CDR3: TGTGCCAGTAGTATCTCCGCAGGAACTAACTATGGCTACACCTTC.

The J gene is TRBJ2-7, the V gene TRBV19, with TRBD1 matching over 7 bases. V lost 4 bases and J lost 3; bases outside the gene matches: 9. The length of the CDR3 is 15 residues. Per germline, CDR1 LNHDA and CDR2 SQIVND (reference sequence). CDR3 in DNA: TGTGCCAGTAGTACAGACAGGGCACCGGGCTACGAGCAGTACTTC. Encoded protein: CASSTDRAPGYEQYF.

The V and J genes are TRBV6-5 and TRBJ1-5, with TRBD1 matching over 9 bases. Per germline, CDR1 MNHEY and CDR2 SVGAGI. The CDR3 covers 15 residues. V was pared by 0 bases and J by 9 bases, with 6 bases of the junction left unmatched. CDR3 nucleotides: TGTGCCAGCAGTTACTCTGGGACAGGGAGGGGGCCCCAGCATTTT. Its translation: CASSYSGTGRGPQHF.

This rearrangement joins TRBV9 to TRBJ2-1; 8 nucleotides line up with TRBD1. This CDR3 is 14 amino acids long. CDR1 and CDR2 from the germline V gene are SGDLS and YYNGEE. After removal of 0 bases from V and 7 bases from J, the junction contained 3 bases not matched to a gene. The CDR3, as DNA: TGTGCCAGCAGCGTAGATGGACAGGGAAATGAGCAGTTCTTC. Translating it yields CASSVDGQGNEQFF.

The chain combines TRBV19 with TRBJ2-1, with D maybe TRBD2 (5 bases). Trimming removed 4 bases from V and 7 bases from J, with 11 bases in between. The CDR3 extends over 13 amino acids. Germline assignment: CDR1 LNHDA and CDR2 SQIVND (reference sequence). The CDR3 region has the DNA TGTGCCAGTAGTAAGGCAGCGGTAAATGAGCAGTTCTTC. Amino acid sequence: CASSKAAVNEQFF. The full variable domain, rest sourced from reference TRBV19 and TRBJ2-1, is DGGITQSPKYLFRKEGQNVTLSCEQNLNHDAMYWYRQDPGQGLRLIYYSQIVNDFQKGDIAEGYSVSREKKESFPLTVTSAQKNPTAFYLCASSKAAVNEQFFGPGTRLTVL.

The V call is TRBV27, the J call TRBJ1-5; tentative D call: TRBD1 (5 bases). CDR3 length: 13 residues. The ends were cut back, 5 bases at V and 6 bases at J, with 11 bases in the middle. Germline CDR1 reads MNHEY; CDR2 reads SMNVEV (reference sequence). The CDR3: CASSPQQGQPQHF. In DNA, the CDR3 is TGTGCCAGCAGTCCACAGCAGGGTCAGCCCCAGCATTTT.

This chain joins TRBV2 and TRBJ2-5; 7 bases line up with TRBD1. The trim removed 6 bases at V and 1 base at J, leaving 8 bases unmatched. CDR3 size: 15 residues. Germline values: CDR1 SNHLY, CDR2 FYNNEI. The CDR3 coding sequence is TGTGCCAGCAGGGCTACAGGGGTTCCCCAAGAGACCCAGTACTTC. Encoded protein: CASRATGVPQETQYF.